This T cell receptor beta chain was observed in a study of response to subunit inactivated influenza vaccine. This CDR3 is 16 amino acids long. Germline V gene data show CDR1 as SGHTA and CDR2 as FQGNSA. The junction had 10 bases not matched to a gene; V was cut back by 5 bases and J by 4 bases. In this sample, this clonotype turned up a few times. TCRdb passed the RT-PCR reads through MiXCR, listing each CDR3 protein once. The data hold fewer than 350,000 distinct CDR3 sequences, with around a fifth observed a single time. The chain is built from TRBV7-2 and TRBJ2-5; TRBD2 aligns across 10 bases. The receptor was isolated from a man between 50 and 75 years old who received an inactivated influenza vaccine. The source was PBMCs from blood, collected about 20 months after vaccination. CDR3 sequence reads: CASSPGAGGPGETQYF. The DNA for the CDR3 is TGTGCCAGCAGCCCCGGAGCGGGAGGGCCCGGAGAGACCCAGTACTTC.